The 3 T cell receptor beta chains reported below all come from one sample, sequenced in a study of Ad26.COV2.S vaccination and SARS-CoV-2 variants. Regarding treatment: some 20 received Ad26.COV2.S at low or high dose, single or two shots; roughly five received placebo; per-sample allocation not given. Repertoires come from day 63 after the first vaccine or placebo injection. Clones were read by immunoSEQ multiplex PCR, and TCRdb kept only the in-frame ones, dropping some. The data hold 440,000 or so clones, with about 90% observed a single time. The sequencing used peripheral blood, collected in a trial of Ad26.COV2.S vaccine versus placebo. Receptors were obtained from a person between 18 and 59 years old who received the Ad26.COV2.S COVID-19 vaccine or a placebo.

This clone has a handful of counts. This sequence joins TRBV5-1 and TRBJ1-1; D gene unclear. Trimming stripped 1 base from V and 2 bases from J, with 6 bases between. Germline CDR1 reads SGHRS; CDR2 reads YFSETQ. The CDR3 is made up of 13 amino acids. DNA of the CDR3: TGCGCCAGCAGCTTGACAGATAACACTGAAGCTTTCTTT. It yields the protein CASSLTDNTEAFF. The full variable domain, with the rest looked up from reference TRBV5-1 and TRBJ1-1, is KAGVTQTPRYLIKTRGQQVTLSCSPISGHRSVSWYQQTPGQGLQFLFEYFSETQRNKGNFPGRFSGRQFSNSRSEMNVSTLELGDSALYLCASSLTDNTEAFFGQGTRLTVV.

J is TRBJ1-4 and V is TRBV12-3 or TRBV12-4; maybe TRBD1 (6 bases). CDR3 length: 12 amino acids. V lost 7 bases, J lost 6 bases, and 9 bases lay in between. CDR3 amino acids: CASTGADEKLFF. The DNA of the CDR3 is TGTGCCAGCACGGGGGCCGATGAAAAACTGTTTTTT.

This clone was counted once. The gene calls are TRBV27 and TRBJ2-7, with a tentative D call TRBD1 (5 bases). The CDR3 totals 13 residues. CDR1 is MNHEY and CDR2 is SMNVEV in the germline V gene (reference sequence). Trimming left V 2 bases short and J 2 bases short, with 7 bases between. The CDR3 DNA is TGTGCCAGCAGTTTAGGGGCAGCCTACGAGCAGTACTTC. Protein sequence: CASSLGAAYEQYF.